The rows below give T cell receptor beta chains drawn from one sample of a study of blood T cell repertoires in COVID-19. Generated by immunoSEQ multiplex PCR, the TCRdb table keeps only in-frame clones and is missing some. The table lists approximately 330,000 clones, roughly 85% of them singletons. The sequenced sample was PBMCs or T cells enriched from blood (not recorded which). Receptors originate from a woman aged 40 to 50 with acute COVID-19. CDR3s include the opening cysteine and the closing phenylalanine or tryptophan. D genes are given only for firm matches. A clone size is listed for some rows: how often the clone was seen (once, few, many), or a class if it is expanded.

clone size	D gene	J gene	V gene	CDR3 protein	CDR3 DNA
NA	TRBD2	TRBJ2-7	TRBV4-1	CASSQNSGTTYEQYF	TGCGCCAGCAGCCAAAATAGCGGGACTACCTACGAGCAGTACTTC
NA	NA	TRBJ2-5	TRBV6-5	CASSSEFSGATQYF	TGTGCCAGCAGTTCGGAATTCTCCGGAGCGACCCAGTACTTC
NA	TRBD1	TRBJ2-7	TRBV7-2	CASGTVYEQYF	TGTGCCAGCGGGACAGTCTACGAGCAGTACTTC
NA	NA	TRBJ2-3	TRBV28	CASSFPLRDTQYF	TGTGCCAGCAGTTTCCCCCTCAGGGATACGCAGTATTTT
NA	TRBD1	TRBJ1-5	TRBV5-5	CASSRADRVPQPQHF	TGTGCCAGCAGTAGGGCCGACAGGGTCCCTCAGCCCCAGCATTTT
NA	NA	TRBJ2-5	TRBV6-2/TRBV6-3	CASSDEPGHHQETQYF	TGTGCCAGCAGTGACGAGCCCGGACACCACCAAGAGACCCAGTACTTC
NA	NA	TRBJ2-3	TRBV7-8	CASSPEIAASTDTQYF	TGTGCCAGCAGCCCAGAAATAGCGGCCAGCACAGATACGCAGTATTTT
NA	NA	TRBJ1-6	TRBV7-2	CASMGRSKVSSYNSPLHF	TGTGCCAGTATGGGGCGGAGTAAAGTAAGCTCCTATAATTCACCCCTCCACTTT
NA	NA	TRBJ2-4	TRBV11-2	CASSPTVTLAKNIQYF	TGTGCCAGCAGCCCGACAGTTACACTAGCCAAAAACATTCAGTACTTC
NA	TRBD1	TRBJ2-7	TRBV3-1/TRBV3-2	CASSQGQGRNYEQYF	TGTGCCAGCAGCCAAGGACAGGGGAGAAACTACGAGCAGTACTTC
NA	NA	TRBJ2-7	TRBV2	CASSEGRGAYEQYF	TGTGCCAGCAGTGAAGGCAGGGGGGCCTACGAGCAGTACTTC
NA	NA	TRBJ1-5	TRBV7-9	CASSPTTGLYQPQHF	TGTGCCAGCAGTCCTACCACAGGTCTATATCAGCCCCAGCATTTT
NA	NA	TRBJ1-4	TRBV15	CATGATRNEKLFF	TGTGCCACCGGGGCGACTCGTAATGAAAAACTGTTTTTT
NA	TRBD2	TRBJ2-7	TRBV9	CASSVGPAGGPHEQYF	TGTGCCAGCAGCGTAGGTCCGGCGGGAGGGCCCCACGAGCAGTACTTC
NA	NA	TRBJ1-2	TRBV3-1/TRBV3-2	CASSQAGVVGYTF	TGTGCCAGCAGCCAAGCGGGGGTTGTTGGCTACACCTTC
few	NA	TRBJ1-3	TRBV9	CASSVATGDYSGNTIYF	TGTGCCAGCAGCGTAGCTACGGGGGACTACTCTGGAAACACCATATATTTT
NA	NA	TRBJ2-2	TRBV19	CASSPGRNTGELFF	TGTGCCAGTAGCCCAGGGCGGAACACCGGGGAGCTGTTTTTT
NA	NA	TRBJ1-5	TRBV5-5	CASSLVDRIYQPQHF	TGTGCCAGCAGCTTGGTAGACAGAATATATCAGCCCCAGCATTTT
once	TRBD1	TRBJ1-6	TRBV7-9	CASSPQGASANSPLHF	TGTGCCAGCAGCCCACAGGGGGCCTCGGCTAATTCACCCCTCCACTTT
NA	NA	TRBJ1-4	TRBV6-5	CASGQAATNEKLFF	TGTGCCAGCGGTCAGGCAGCAACTAATGAAAAACTGTTTTTT
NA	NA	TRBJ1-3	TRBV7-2	CASSLISAGSGNTIYF	TGTGCCAGCAGCTTAATTTCTGCGGGGTCTGGAAACACCATATATTTT
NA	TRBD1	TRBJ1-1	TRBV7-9	CASSPDRGKMNTEAFF	TGTGCCAGCAGCCCTGACAGGGGAAAGATGAACACTGAAGCTTTCTTT
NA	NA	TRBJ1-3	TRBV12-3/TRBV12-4	CASSFQNTIYF	TGTGCCAGCAGTTTCCAAAACACCATATATTTT
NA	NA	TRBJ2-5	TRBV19	CASSIAVRGGQETQYF	TGTGCCAGTAGTATAGCGGTGAGGGGGGGTCAAGAGACCCAGTACTTC
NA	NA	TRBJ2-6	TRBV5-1	CASSLSVSSGANVLTF	TGCGCCAGCAGCTTGAGTGTCAGCTCTGGGGCCAACGTCCTGACTTTC
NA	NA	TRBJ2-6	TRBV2	CASSEPSFAGANVLTF	TGTGCCAGCAGTGAACCCTCGTTCGCTGGGGCCAACGTCCTGACTTTC
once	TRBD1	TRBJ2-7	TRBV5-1	CASSTGTVDYEQYF	TGCGCCAGCAGCACCGGGACAGTGGACTACGAGCAGTACTTC
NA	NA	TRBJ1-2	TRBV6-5	CASSYEADLDYGYTF	TGTGCCAGCAGTTACGAAGCAGACTTAGACTATGGCTACACCTTC
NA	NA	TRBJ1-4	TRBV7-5	CARSSRTETATNEKLFF	TGTGCCAGAAGCTCACGGACAGAGACTGCAACTAATGAAAAACTGTTTTTT
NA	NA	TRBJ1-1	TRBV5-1	CASSSGSAPEAFF	TGCGCCAGCAGCTCGGGGTCGGCACCTGAAGCTTTCTTT
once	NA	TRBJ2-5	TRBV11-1	CASSLDQGQETQYF	TGTGCCAGCAGCTTAGATCAGGGACAAGAGACCCAGTACTTC
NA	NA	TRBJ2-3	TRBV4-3	CASSQDPSPDTQYF	TGCGCCAGCAGCCAAGATCCTAGCCCAGATACGCAGTATTTT
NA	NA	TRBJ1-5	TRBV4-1	CASSQERRWPQHF	TGCGCCAGCAGCCAAGAAAGGCGGTGGCCCCAGCATTTT
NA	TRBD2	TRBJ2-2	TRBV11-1	CASSFKRETGELFF	TGTGCCAGCAGCTTTAAGCGGGAGACCGGGGAGCTGTTTTTT
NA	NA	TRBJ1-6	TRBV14	CASSQESRNSPLHF	TGTGCCAGCAGCCAAGAGTCGAGAAATTCACCCCTCCACTTT
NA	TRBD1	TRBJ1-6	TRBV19	CASSPRDRWGPLHF	TGTGCCAGTAGCCCTCGGGACAGGTGGGGACCCCTCCACTTT
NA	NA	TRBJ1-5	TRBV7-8	CASSLGRGQPQHF	TGTGCCAGCAGCTTGGGGAGGGGTCAGCCCCAGCATTTT
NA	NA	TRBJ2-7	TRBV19	CASSLLGGPDEQYF	TGTGCCAGTAGTCTCCTAGGGGGTCCGGACGAGCAGTACTTC
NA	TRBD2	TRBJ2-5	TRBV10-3	CAAAGAAGGEETQYF	TGTGCCGCCGCCGGTGCAGCGGGGGGGGAAGAGACCCAGTACTTC
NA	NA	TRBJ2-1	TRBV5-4	CASNSGRTAYNEQFF	TGTGCCAGCAACTCAGGTCGGACAGCCTACAATGAGCAGTTCTTC
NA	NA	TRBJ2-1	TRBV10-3	CAISVQGSSYNEQFF	TGTGCCATCAGTGTTCAGGGTAGCTCCTACAATGAGCAGTTCTTC
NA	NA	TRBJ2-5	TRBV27	CASKDSRQETQYF	TGTGCCAGCAAGGACTCCAGACAAGAGACCCAGTACTTC
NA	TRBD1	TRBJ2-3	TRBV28	CASSSGQGESDTQYF	TGTGCCAGCAGCTCGGGGCAGGGGGAATCAGATACGCAGTATTTT